Below, one T cell receptor (beta chain) is given with its context. Germline loops: CDR1 SQVTM, CDR2 ANQGSEA. The CDR3 is made up of 16 amino acids. The V segment lost 4 bases and the J segment 5 bases; nucleotides outside the gene matches: 11. Measured with immunoSEQ multiplex PCR; TCRdb has only the in-frame clones, and not every one. The table has approximately 250,000 clones, approximately 86% seen once; the top ten hold around 1%. The sample belongs to a study of blood T cell repertoires in COVID-19. The chain recombines TRBV29-1 with TRBJ2-3, with 11 bases identical to TRBD2. Input material: PBMCs or T cells enriched from blood (not recorded which). The receptor was isolated from a woman aged 30 to 39 who had recovered from COVID-19. The CDR3: CSVGLGLAGGKDTQYF. DNA of the CDR3: TGCAGCGTTGGGTTGGGGCTAGCGGGAGGTAAAGATACGCAGTATTTT.